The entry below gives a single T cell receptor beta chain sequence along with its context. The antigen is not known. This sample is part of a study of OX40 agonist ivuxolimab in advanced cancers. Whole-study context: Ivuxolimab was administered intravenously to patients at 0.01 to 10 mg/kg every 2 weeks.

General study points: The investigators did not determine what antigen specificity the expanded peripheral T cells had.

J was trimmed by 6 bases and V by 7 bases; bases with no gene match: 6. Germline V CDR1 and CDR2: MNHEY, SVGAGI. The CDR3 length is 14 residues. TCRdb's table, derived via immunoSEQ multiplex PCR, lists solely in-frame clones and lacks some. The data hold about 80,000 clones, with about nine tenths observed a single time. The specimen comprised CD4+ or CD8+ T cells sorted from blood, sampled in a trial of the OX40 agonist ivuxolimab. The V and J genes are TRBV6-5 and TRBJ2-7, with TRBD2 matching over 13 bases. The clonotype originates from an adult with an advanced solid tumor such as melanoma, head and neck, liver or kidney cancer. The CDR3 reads CASTRLAGGLEQYF. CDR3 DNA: TGTGCCAGCACCCGACTAGCGGGAGGCCTCGAGCAGTACTTC.